What follows describes a single T cell receptor beta chain. Antigen unknown. The identical CDR3 is also encoded by other nucleotide sequences in the sample. The CDR3 extends over 15 amino acids. Germline-derived CDR1 and CDR2 are MNHEY and SMNVEV (reference sequence). Generated by immunoSEQ multiplex PCR, the TCRdb table keeps only in-frame clones and is missing some. The sample has 560,000 or so clones; around 96% are singletons. This sample is part of a study of shared clonotypes between healthy human individuals. It was CD45RO-negative cells, positively selected for CCR7, that made up naive CD8 cells, with terminally differentiated effector memory CD45RA+ cells excluded. Study-level findings and limits: Naive CD4 clonotypes overlapped across several donors at around 4.7%.

The receptor was derived from a woman under 40 in good health. This sequence joins TRBV27 and TRBJ2-5, with 14 bases aligning to TRBD2. The J call could be wrong; TRBJ2-7 is a better fit for the DNA end. Sequenced: naive CD8+ T cells sorted from blood. The CDR3 reads CASSPGTSGRGEQYF. Written as DNA, the CDR3 is TGTGCCAGCAGTCCAGGGACTAGCGGGAGAGGCGAGCAGTACTTC.